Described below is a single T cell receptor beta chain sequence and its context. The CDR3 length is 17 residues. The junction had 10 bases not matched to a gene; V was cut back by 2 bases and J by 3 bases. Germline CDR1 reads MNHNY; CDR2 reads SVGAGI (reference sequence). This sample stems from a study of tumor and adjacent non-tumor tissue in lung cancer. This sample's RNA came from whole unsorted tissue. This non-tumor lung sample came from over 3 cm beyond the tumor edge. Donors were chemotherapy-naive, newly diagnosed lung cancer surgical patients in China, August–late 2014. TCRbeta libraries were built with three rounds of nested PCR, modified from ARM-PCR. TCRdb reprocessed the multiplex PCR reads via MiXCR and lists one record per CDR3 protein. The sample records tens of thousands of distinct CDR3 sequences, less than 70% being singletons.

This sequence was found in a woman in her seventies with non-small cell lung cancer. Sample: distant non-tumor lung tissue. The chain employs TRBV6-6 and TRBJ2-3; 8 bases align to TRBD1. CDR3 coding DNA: TGTGCCAGCAGTTACCTCCGAAGACAGGGGAGTACAGATACGCAGTATTTT. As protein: CASSYLRRQGSTDTQYF.